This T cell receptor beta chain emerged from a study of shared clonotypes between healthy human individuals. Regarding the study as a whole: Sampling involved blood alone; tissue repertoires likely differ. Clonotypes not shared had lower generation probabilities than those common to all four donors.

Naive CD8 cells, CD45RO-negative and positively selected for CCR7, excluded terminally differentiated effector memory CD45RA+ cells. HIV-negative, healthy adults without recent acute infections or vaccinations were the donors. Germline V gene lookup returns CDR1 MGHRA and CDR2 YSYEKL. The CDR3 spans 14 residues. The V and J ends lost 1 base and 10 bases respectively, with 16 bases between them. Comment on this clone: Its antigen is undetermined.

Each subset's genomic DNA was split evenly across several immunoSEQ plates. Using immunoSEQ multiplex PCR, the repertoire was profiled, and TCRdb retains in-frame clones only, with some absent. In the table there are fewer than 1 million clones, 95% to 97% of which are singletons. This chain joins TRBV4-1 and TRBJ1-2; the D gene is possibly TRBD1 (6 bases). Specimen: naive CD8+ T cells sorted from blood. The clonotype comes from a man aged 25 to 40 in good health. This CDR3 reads CASSQVVAGEDYTF. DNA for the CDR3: TGCGCCAGCAGCCAAGTGGTCGCAGGGGAGGACTACACCTTC.